Below, 10 T cell receptor beta chains from the same sample are listed, as sequenced in a study of graft-versus-host responses after intestinal transplantation. Assay used: immunoSEQ multiplex PCR; TCRdb lists only in-frame clones, some missing. The sample contains approximately 15,000 clones, roughly 88% of which appear only once. Sequenced material: PBMCs, taken approximately 110 days after intestinal transplant. All receptors come from a human patient who received an intestinal transplant, so some T cells may come from the graft donor.

This sequence joins TRBV19 and TRBJ1-1; 9 bases agree with TRBD1. The J segment lost 2 bases and the V segment lost 6 bases, leaving 4 bases of the junction unmatched. Germline V gene data show CDR1 as LNHDA and CDR2 as SQIVND (reference sequence). The CDR3 has 14 residues. The CDR3 is CASRKQGANTEAFF. The CDR3 bases are TGTGCCAGTAGGAAACAGGGGGCTAACACTGAAGCTTTCTTT.

This chain joins TRBV28 and TRBJ1-5, with no clear D. Deletions cut 5 bases from V and 0 bases from J, with 11 bases between. Germline V lookup: CDR1 MDHEN, CDR2 SYDVKM. CDR3 length: 15 amino acids. The CDR3 is CASSADTPSNQPQHF. CDR3 coding DNA: TGTGCCAGCAGTGCCGACACGCCTAGCAATCAGCCCCAGCATTTT. The full variable domain, in which reference TRBV28 and TRBJ1-5 provide the parts outside the CDR3, is DVKVTQSSRYLVKRTGEKVFLECVQDMDHENMFWYRQDPGLGLRLIYFSYDVKMKEKGDIPEGYSVSREKKERFSLILESASTNQTSMYLCASSADTPSNQPQHFGDGTRLSIL.

The J gene is TRBJ2-1, the V gene TRBV7-2; D unresolved. In germline, CDR1 is SGHTA, CDR2 FQGNSA. CDR3 length: 17 amino acids. V lost 0 bases and J lost 7, with 19 bases in between. The CDR3 nucleotides are TGTGCCAGCAGCTTAGCGCGAGACAAAAGGACGGGTAATGAGCAGTTCTTC. Amino acids: CASSLARDKRTGNEQFF.

The rearrangement links TRBV11-2 to TRBJ2-5; D may be TRBD2 (5 bases). The V gene lost 1 base and the J gene lost 4 bases, with 10 bases spanning the gap. Germline values: CDR1 SGHAT, CDR2 FQNNGV. This CDR3 is 14 amino acids long. The CDR3 loop reads CASSLGEPGETQYF. As DNA, the CDR3 is TGTGCCAGCAGCTTAGGGGAGCCAGGAGAGACCCAGTACTTC.

This clone was seen a single time. The V call is TRBV7-6, the J call TRBJ2-3, with D possibly TRBD2 on 6 matching bases. Looked up from germline, CDR1 is SGHVS and CDR2 is FNYEAQ. CDR3 length equals 17 residues. Trimming took 4 bases from V and 5 from J, leaving 22 bases between them. CDR3 region: CASSSQLGGVRGDTQYF. The CDR3 region has the DNA TGTGCCAGCAGCTCCCAGTTGGGCGGGGTGCGGGGAGATACGCAGTATTTT. Looking up the rest from reference TRBV7-6 and TRBJ2-3 gives the full variable domain: GAGVSQSPRYKVTKRGQDVALRCDPISGHVSLYWYRQALGQGPEFLTYFNYEAQQDKSGLPNDRFSAERPEGSISTLTIQRTEQRDSAMYRCASSSQLGGVRGDTQYFGPGTRLTVL.

This clone was seen a handful of times. This chain links TRBV19 with TRBJ2-1; TRBD2 agrees at 8 bases. Per the germline V gene, CDR1 is LNHDA and CDR2 is SQIVND (reference sequence). V shed 5 bases and J 9 bases; nucleotides not matched to a gene: 9. The CDR3 totals 14 residues. In DNA form, the CDR3 reads TGTGCCAGTAGTGTGGGACTAGACGTGGTTGAGCAGTTCTTC. Translation gives CASSVGLDVVEQFF.

In nucleotides, the CDR3 is TGTGCCAGCAGGACCAGGGCCCTCTACGAGCAGTACTTC. Amino acids: CASRTRALYEQYF. This chain links TRBV28 with TRBJ2-5; possible D gene TRBD1, 5 bases. The end of the DNA aligns better with TRBJ2-7, so the J call may be wrong. The length of the CDR3 is 13 residues. Per the germline V gene, CDR1 is MDHEN and CDR2 is SYDVKM.

The chain combines TRBV4-1 with TRBJ2-3, with D possibly matching TRBD2 (5 bases). CDR1 and CDR2 from the germline V gene are MGHRA and YSYEKL. Between the trimmed V and J ends, which lost 5 bases and 2 bases, there was a span of 11 bases. CDR3 length: 14 amino acids. The CDR3 region is CASSEGPLTDTQYF. The CDR3, as DNA: TGCGCCAGCAGCGAGGGCCCCCTCACAGATACGCAGTATTTT.

The chain joins TRBV29-1 to TRBJ2-7, with a tentative D call TRBD1 (5 bases). The germline V gene has CDR1 SQVTM and CDR2 ANQGSEA. The CDR3 is 11 amino acids. V lost 4 bases to trimming and J lost 2 bases, with 6 bases between them. Written as DNA, the CDR3 is TGCAGCGTTGGGGGCCCCTACGAGCAGTACTTC. Amino acid sequence: CSVGGPYEQYF.

The chain joins TRBV6-5 to TRBJ1-3, with D unresolved. Looked up from germline, CDR1 is MNHEY and CDR2 is SVGAGI. This CDR3 is built from 14 residues. The germline V and J ends were trimmed by 8 bases and 0 bases, with 11 bases remaining between them. Here the CDR3 DNA reads TGTGCCAGCTCGGGTGTAAGCTCTGGAAACACCATATATTTT. Residues: CASSGVSSGNTIYF.